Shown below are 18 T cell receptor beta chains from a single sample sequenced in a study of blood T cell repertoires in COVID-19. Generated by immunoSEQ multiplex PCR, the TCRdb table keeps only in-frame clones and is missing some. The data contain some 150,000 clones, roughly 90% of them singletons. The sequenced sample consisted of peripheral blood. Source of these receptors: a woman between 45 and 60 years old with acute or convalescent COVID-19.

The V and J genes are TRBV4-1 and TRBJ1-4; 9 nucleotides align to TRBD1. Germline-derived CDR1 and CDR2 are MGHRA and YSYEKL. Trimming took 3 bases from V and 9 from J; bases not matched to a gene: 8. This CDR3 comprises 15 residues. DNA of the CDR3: TGCGCCAGCAGCCAGCCCGGGACAGGGTCTCAAAAACTGTTTTTT. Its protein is CASSQPGTGSQKLFF.

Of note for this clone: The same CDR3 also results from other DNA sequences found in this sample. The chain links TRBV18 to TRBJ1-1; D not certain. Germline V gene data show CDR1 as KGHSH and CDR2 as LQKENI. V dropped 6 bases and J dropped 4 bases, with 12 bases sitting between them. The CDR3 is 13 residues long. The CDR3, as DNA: TGTGCCAGCTCGCCAACGGGAGGCACTGAAGCTTTCTTT. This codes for CASSPTGGTEAFF.

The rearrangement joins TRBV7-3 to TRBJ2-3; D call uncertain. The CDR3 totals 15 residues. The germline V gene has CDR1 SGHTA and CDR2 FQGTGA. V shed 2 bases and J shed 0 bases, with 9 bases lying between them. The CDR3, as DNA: TGTGCCAGCAGCTTAGTGGCGGTTAGCACAGATACGCAGTATTTT. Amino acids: CASSLVAVSTDTQYF.

The CDR3 spells CAWSVDPGDTQYF. The CDR3 DNA follows: TGTGCCTGGAGTGTAGACCCGGGGGATACGCAGTATTTT. The chain employs TRBV30 and TRBJ2-3; possibly TRBD2 for D (5 bases). This CDR3 has 13 amino acids. With 0 bases removed from V and 6 bases from J, the gap between germline ends came to 10 bases. Germline-derived CDR1 and CDR2 are GTSNPN and SVGIG (reference sequence). Combining the CDR3 with reference TRBV30 and TRBJ2-3 gives the whole variable domain SQTIHQWPATLVQPVGSPLSLECTVEGTSNPNLYWYRQAAGRGLQLLFYSVGIGQISSEVPQNLSASRPQDRQFILSSKKLLLSDSGFYLCAWSVDPGDTQYFGPGTRLTVL.

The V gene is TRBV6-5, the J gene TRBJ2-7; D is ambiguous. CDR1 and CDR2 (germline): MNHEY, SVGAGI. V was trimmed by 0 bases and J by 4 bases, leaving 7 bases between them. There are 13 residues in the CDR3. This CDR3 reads CASSYSPVYEQYF. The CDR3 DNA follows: TGTGCCAGCAGTTACTCTCCCGTTTACGAGCAGTACTTC.

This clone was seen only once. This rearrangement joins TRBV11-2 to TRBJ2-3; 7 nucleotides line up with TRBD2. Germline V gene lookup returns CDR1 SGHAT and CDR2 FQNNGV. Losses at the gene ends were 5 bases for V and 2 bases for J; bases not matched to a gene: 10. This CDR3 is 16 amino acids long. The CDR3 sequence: CASSTRSGLNTDTQYF. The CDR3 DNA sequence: TGTGCCAGCAGCACCCGGTCGGGACTAAACACAGATACGCAGTATTTT.

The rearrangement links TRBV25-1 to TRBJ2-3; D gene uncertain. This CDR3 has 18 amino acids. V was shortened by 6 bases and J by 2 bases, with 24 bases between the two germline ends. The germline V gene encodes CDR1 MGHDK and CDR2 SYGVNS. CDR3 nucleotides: TGTGCCAGCAGGTCAGCACTACAAAAAGCCTGTATCACAGATACGCAGTATTTT. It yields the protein CASRSALQKACITDTQYF.

DNA for the CDR3: TGTGCCTGGAGTCTTTACAGCACCGGGGAGCTGTTTTTT. Translating it yields CAWSLYSTGELFF. V gene TRBV30 combines with J gene TRBJ2-2; D not certain. The V end lost 2 bases, the J end lost 4 bases, and 8 bases lay between the germline ends. The CDR3 runs to 13 residues. Germline CDR1 GTSNPN, CDR2 SVGIG (reference sequence).

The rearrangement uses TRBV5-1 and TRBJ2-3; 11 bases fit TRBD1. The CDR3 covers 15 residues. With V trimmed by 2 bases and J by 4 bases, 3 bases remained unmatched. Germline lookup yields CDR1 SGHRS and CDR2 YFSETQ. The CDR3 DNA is TGCGCCAGCAGCTTTCGGGACAGGGGGGCAGATACGCAGTATTTT. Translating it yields CASSFRDRGADTQYF.

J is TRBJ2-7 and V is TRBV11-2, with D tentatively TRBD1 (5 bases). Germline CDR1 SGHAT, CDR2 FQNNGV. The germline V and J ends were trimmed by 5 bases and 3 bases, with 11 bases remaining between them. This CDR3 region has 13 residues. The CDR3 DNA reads TGTGCCAGCAGCCCGGACACAAACTACGAGCAGTACTTC. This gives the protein CASSPDTNYEQYF. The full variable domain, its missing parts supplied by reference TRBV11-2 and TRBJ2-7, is EAGVAQSPRYKIIEKRQSVAFWCNPISGHATLYWYQQILGQGPKLLIQFQNNGVVDDSQLPKDRFSAERLKGVDSTLKIQPAKLEDSAVYLCASSPDTNYEQYFGPGTRLTVT.

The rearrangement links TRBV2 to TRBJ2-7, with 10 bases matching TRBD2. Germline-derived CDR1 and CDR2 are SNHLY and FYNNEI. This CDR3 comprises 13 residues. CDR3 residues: CAAGASGRDEQYF. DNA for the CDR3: TGTGCAGCTGGGGCTAGCGGGAGAGACGAGCAGTACTTC.

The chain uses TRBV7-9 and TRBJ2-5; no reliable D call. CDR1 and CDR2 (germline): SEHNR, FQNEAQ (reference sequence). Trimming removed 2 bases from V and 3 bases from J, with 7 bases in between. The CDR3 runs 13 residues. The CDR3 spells CASSLSLKETQYF. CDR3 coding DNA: TGTGCCAGCAGCTTAAGCCTAAAAGAGACCCAGTACTTC.

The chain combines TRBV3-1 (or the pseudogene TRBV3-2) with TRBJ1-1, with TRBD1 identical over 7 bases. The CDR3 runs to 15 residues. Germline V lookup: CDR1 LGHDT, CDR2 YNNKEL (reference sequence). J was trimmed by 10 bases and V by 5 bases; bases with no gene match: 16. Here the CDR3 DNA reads TGTGCCAGCAGCGAAGTACCCGACAGGGCCGGTGGAGCTTTCTTT. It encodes CASSEVPDRAGGAFF.

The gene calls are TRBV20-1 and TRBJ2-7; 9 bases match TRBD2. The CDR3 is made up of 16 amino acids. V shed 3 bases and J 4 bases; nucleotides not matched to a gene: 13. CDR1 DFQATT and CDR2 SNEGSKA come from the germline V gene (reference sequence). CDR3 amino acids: CSASPGAGGYLYEQYF. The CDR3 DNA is TGCAGTGCTAGTCCCGGAGCGGGAGGATACCTATACGAGCAGTACTTC.

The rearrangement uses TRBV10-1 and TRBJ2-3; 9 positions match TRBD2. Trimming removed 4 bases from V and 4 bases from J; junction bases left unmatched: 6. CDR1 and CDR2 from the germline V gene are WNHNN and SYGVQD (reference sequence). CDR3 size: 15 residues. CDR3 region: CASSGLAEGSDTQYF. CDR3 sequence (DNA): TGCGCCAGCAGTGGACTAGCGGAGGGATCAGATACGCAGTATTTT.

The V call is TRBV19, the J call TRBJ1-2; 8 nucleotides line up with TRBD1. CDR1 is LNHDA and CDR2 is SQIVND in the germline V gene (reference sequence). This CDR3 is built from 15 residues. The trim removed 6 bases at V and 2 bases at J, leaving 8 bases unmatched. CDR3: CASRTTGTGNYGYTF. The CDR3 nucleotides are TGTGCCAGTAGGACAACCGGGACAGGAAACTATGGCTACACCTTC.

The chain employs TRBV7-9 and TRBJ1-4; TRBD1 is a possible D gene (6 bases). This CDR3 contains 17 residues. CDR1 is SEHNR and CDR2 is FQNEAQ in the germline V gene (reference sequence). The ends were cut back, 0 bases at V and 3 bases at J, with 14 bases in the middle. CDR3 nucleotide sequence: TGTGCCAGCAGCTTAGCGCAGGGGTACGGTGCTAATGAAAAACTGTTTTTT. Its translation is CASSLAQGYGANEKLFF.

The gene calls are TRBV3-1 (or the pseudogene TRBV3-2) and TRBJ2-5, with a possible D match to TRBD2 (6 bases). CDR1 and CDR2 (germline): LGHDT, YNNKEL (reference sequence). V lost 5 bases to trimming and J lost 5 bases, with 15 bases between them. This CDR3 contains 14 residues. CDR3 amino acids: CASSADGGPETQYF. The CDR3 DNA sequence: TGTGCCAGCAGCGCGGATGGAGGGCCTGAGACCCAGTACTTC.